This paragraph reports one T cell receptor (beta chain). This clonotype was counted many times. Its antigen target is currently unknown. No quality values exist for individual bases; no much larger clone is one base distant. Measured from the cysteine to the phenylalanine, the CDR3 is 14 residues long. The entry retains the CDR3 DNA only, 42 bases that are in frame from base 1. Cut back by 4 bases and 4 bases, the V and J ends lie 11 bases apart. The treatment or condition label on this specimen signifies: allogeneic hematopoietic cell transplantation with graft depleted of TCRalphabeta T cells and CD19 B cells. The children who served as transplant recipients had been given grafts of TCRalphabeta/CD19-depleted allogeneic hematopoietic cells. The data were taken from a study of T-cell reconstitution after alpha-beta-depleted transplantation in children (dated by TCRdb to between 2015 and 2016). About the investigation overall: Using TCR repertoire profiling, the study quantitatively followed how T-cell immune reconstitution unfolded in children after TCRalphabeta/CD19-depleted allogeneic hematopoietic cell transplantation. On the study overall, not on this receptor specifically: Over subsequent months, a decline in hyperexpanded clone frequencies was noted, and after one year, T-cell counts and TCRbeta diversity were mostly ascribed to newly produced T cells. The high TCRbeta diversity at day 60 in some patients was ascribed to recipient T cells and intrathymic progenitors that had survived conditioning. The apparently early alphabetaT-cell count recovery about two months after transplant was reportedly dependent on only several hundred rapidly expanded clones derived from non-depleted graft cells.

The library relied on PCR. TCRdb shows the sequencer as Illumina HiSeq 2500. Molecular barcoding was employed in the preparation of TCR libraries, with unique molecular identifiers being used to normalize TCRbeta repertoire quantification. Through fastp at Q25 and MiXCR, TCRdb rebuilt clones from the public reads, retaining in-frame beta chains. Every CDR3 protein is listed once, alongside the most common genes and DNA of its rows. The table for this sample lists about 160,000 distinct CDR3 sequences; approximately 10% of them were counted only once. Roughly 13% of the sample lies in the top ten. The TCR originated in a boy aged 2-9 years with acute myeloid leukemia, due to receive a stem cell transplant. This specimen was PBMCs, taken before TCRalphabeta/CD19-depleted stem cell transplant. The chain joins TRBV12-3 or TRBV12-4 to TRBJ2-1; a confident D gene designation cannot be given. The DNA sequence is TGTGCCAGCAGTTCCGTAGCTGATTACAATGAGCAGTTCTTC. This yields the protein CASSSVADYNEQFF.